This TCR beta chain was sequenced in a study of OX40 agonist ivuxolimab in advanced cancers. Regarding the research as a whole: The costimulatory receptor OX40 (CD134) was targeted by ivuxolimab, a fully human IgG2 agonistic monoclonal antibody. Intravenous ivuxolimab was administered to patients every 2 weeks at six dose levels: 0.01, 0.1, 0.3, 1.5, 3 and 10 mg/kg. Of the roughly 53 patients in dose escalation, about 20 had hepatocellular carcinoma, roughly 15 had melanoma, 9 had renal cell carcinoma and 9 had head and neck cancer. A male proportion of around 83% and a mean age of approximately 62 years, ranging from roughly 23 to 85, were recorded for the dose-escalation cohort. Prior anti-PD-1, anti-PD-L1 or anti-CTLA-4 therapy was permitted, and checkpoint inhibitors had been received by around 39% of dose-escalation patients. Partial responses occurred in three dose-escalation patients, of whom one had hepatocellular carcinoma and two had cutaneous melanoma. The point of sequencing TCRbeta in the periphery was to test whether ivuxolimab changed TCR sequence diversity and drove clonal T-cell expansion. The monotherapy dose-escalation portion (N of about 50 patients) of the phase I ivuxolimab trial is reported in the paper.

Reading from cysteine to phenylalanine, the CDR3 counts 11 amino acids. This entry keeps only the CDR3 DNA: 33 bases, framed from base 1. The V end loses 3 bases and the J end loses 9 bases, and a stretch of 11 bases separates them. CDR1 is given as SQVTM and CDR2 as ANQGSEA, both from the germline V gene. Notes on this clone: Its binding antigen is unknown. No base quality information exists; no much larger clone differs at one position.

Genomic DNA was isolated from the sorted cells so that the TCRbeta CDR3 region could be sequenced. TCRbeta CDR3 regions were sequenced using the immunoSEQ Assay. TCRdb carries this immuneACCESS record with in-frame sequences only. Its versions omit some clonotypes, under half of them owing to an unresolved V gene in the studies checked, with the rest unexplained. Present in this sample are more than 50,000 clones, about 86% of which were seen just once. Roughly 13% of the sample lies in the top ten. Study-wide findings and limitations: Partial responders in the 0.1-3.0 mg/kg groups had among the lowest normalized peripheral clonal expansion, especially among CD8+ T cells. Low levels of normalized T-cell clonal expansion were also seen in some nonresponding patients. At doses from 0.1 to 3.0 mg/kg, clonal expansion was seen in both CD4+ and CD8+ blood T cells between baseline and week 6. Which antigens the clonally expanded peripheral T cells were specific for was not determined. After ivuxolimab, CD8+ T cells had more expanded clones than CD4+ T cells on average.

Patients with a history of autoimmune disease or receiving systemic immunosuppression were excluded from the trial. Peripheral blood for TCR sequencing was collected from all dose cohorts at baseline, on cycle 4 day 1, and on cycle 7 day 1. The samples were taken from a phase I, first-in-human, multicenter, open-label dose-escalation trial of ivuxolimab. The trial enrolled adults with locally advanced or metastatic head and neck squamous cell, hepatocellular, melanoma or renal cell carcinoma. Before TCR sequencing, CD4+ T cells and CD8+ T cells from peripheral blood were sorted into separate populations.

The origin of this receptor is an adult with an advanced solid tumor such as melanoma, head and neck, liver or kidney cancer. In this chain, TRBV29-1 is recombined with TRBJ1-1; TRBD1 is possibly the D segment (5 matching bases). Sample: CD4+ or CD8+ T cells sorted from blood, taken in a trial of the OX40 agonist ivuxolimab. The CDR3 protein is CSVEVRGKAFF. At the DNA level, the sequence is TGCAGCGTTGAGGTACGGGGCAAAGCTTTCTTT.